The T cell receptor (beta chain) under discussion was sequenced for a study of blood T cells in healthy people across ages. General study findings and limits: With unsorted PBMCs, a conclusive comparison of naive versus antigen-experienced cells was not possible.

The CDR3 spans 13 residues. Germline CDR1 is MNHEY and CDR2 is SVGEGT. This clonotype was recorded once. The antigen is unknown. The authors ran a second PCR of about 6 to 11 cycles using a sample-barcoded 5' primer and a J-beta primer mix. One entry per CDR3 protein results from TCRdb running MiXCR on the 5' RACE reads. Altogether around 1,900,000 distinct CDR3 sequences are present, 39% being singletons, with the ten largest covering roughly 23%. The V call is TRBV6-2 or TRBV6-3, the J call TRBJ2-1; tentatively, D is TRBD1 (5 bases). The assigned J gene may be wrong: the sequence end matches TRBJ2-7 better. The receptor was isolated from a human donor in good health. Sequences were obtained from blood. CDR3 sequence reads: CASTRTPYNEQYF. The CDR3 coding sequence is TGTGCCAGCACTCGGACACCCTACAATGAGCAGTACTTC.